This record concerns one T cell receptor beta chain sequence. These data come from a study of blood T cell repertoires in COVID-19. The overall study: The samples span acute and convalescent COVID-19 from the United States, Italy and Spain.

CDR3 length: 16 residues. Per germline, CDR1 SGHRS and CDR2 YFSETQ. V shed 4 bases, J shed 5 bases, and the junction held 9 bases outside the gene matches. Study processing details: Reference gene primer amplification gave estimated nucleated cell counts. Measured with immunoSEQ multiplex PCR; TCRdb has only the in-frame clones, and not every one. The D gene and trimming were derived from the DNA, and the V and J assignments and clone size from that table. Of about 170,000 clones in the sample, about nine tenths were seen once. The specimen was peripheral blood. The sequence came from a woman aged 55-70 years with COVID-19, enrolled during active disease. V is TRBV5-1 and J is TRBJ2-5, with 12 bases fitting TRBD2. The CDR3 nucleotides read TGCGCCAGCAGCATTGGGCTAGCGGGAGGGCCGGAGACCCAGTACTTC. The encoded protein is CASSIGLAGGPETQYF.